The 5 T cell receptor beta chains below all came from one sample that was sequenced in a study of neurological immune-mediated disorders. TCRdb ran MiXCR on the 5' RACE reads and lists one entry per CDR3 protein. The table lists some 57,000 distinct CDR3 sequences, under 5.5% of them singletons. Sequenced material: PBMCs. These receptors originate from a woman between 45 and 65 years old with multiple sclerosis.

This clonotype was seen at least ten times. The chain recombines TRBV7-9 with TRBJ2-5, with a weak D call TRBD1 (5 bases). This CDR3 comprises 13 residues. Trimming cost V 5 bases and J 5 bases, with 12 bases left between them. In germline, CDR1 is SEHNR, CDR2 FQNEAQ (reference sequence). This CDR3 is CASSLSKGETQYF. CDR3 DNA: TGTGCCAGCAGCCTATCCAAGGGGGAGACCCAGTACTTC.

This clonotype showed up many times. The rearrangement links TRBV12-3 or TRBV12-4 to TRBJ1-2; D remains ambiguous. This CDR3 contains 12 residues. V lost 5 bases and J 7 bases, leaving 11 bases between the germline ends. Written as DNA, the CDR3 is TGTGCCAGCAGTCCGCTTGATGGTGGCTACACCTTC. It translates to CASSPLDGGYTF.

This clonotype has a count of ten or more. The V call is TRBV12-3 or TRBV12-4, the J call TRBJ1-1; 8 nucleotides match TRBD1. The CDR3 is made up of 13 amino acids. V dropped 7 bases and J dropped 7; count of bases not matched to a gene: 8. For the CDR3, the DNA is TGTGCCAGCACCCCGGACAGGGATGGTGAAGCTTTCTTT. Translating gives CASTPDRDGEAFF.

This clonotype occurred many times. This chain uses TRBV20-1 with TRBJ1-3; D is unclear. V lost 5 bases and J lost 0, with 11 bases in between. The CDR3 extends over 14 amino acids. The germline V gene encodes CDR1 DFQATT and CDR2 SNEGSKA (reference sequence). The chain's CDR3 is CSAGSYSSGNTIYF. CDR3 sequence (DNA): TGCAGTGCTGGAAGTTATAGCTCTGGAAACACCATATATTTT.

This clonotype was detected many times. The chain has TRBV28 and TRBJ1-5; D gene unclear. Germline V gives CDR1 MDHEN, CDR2 SYDVKM. This CDR3 has 12 residues. V lost 3 bases and J lost 7, with 7 bases in between. CDR3 sequence reads: CASSFSGQPQHF. For the CDR3, the DNA is TGTGCCAGCAGTTTTTCTGGGCAGCCCCAGCATTTT.